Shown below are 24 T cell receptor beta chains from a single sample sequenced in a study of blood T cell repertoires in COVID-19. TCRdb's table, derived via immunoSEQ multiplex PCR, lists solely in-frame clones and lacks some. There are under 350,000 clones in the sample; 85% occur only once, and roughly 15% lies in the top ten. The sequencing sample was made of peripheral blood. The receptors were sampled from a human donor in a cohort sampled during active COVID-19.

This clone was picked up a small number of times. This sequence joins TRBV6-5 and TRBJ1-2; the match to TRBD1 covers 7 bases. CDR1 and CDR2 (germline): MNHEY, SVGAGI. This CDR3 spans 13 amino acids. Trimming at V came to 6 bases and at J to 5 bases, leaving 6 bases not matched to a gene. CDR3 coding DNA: TGTGCCAGCAGGTACCAGACAGGGTATGGCTACACCTTC. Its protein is CASRYQTGYGYTF.

CDR3 sequence reads: CATSGGHVMSPLHF. In DNA, the CDR3 is TGTGCCACCAGCGGGGGACATGTAATGTCACCCCTCCACTTT. This chain connects TRBV15 to TRBJ1-6; possibly TRBD1 for D (6 bases). The CDR3 covers 14 residues. Trimming stripped 5 bases from V and 10 bases from J, with 15 bases between. From germline, CDR1 is LNHNV and CDR2 YYDKDF (reference sequence). Complete variable domain (other parts from reference TRBV15 and TRBJ1-6): DAMVIQNPRYQVTQFGKPVTLSCSQTLNHNVMYWYQQKSSQAPKLLFHYYDKDFNNEADTPDNFQSRRPNTSFCFLDIRSPGLGDTAMYLCATSGGHVMSPLHFGNGTRLTVT.

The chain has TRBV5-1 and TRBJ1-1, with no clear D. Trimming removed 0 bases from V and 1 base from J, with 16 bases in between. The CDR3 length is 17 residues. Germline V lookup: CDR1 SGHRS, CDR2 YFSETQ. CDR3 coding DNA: TGCGCCAGCAGCTTGGCGCCAGGCCCTGGAACGAACACTGAAGCTTTCTTT. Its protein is CASSLAPGPGTNTEAFF.

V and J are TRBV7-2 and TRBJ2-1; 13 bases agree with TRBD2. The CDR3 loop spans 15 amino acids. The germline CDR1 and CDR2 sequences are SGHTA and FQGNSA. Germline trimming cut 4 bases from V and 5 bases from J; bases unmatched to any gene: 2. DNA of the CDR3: TGTGCCAGCAGCTGGACTAGCGGGAGTAACAATGAGCAGTTCTTC. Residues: CASSWTSGSNNEQFF.

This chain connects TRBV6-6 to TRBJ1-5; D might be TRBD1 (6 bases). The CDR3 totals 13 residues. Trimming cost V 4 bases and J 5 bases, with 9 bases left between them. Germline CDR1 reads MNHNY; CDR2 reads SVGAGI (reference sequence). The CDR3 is CASSSYRDQPQHF. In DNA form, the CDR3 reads TGTGCCAGCAGTTCGTACAGGGATCAGCCCCAGCATTTT.

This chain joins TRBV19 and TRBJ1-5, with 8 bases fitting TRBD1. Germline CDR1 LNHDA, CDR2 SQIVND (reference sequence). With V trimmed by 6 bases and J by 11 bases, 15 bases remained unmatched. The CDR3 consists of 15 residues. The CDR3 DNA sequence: TGTGCCAGTAGCCTACCGGGACAGGTCCGCGGGGCCCAGCATTTT. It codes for CASSLPGQVRGAQHF.

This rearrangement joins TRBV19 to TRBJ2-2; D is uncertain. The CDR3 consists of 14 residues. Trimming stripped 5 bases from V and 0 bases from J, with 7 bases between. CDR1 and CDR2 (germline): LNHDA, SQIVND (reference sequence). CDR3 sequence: CASSPRSNTGELFF. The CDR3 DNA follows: TGTGCCAGTAGTCCTCGGTCGAACACCGGGGAGCTGTTTTTT.

The CDR3 region has the DNA TGCGCCAGCAGCTTGTTTGCGGGAGGCGGAGTCGGGGAGCTGTTTTTT. Its protein is CASSLFAGGGVGELFF. The chain carries TRBV5-1 and TRBJ2-2; 8 nucleotides agree with TRBD2. The CDR3 length is 16 residues. From germline, CDR1 is SGHRS and CDR2 YFSETQ. V lost 1 base, J lost 7 bases, and 9 bases stayed unmatched. Full variable domain (outside the CDR3, taken from reference TRBV5-1 and TRBJ2-2): KAGVTQTPRYLIKTRGQQVTLSCSPISGHRSVSWYQQTPGQGLQFLFEYFSETQRNKGNFPGRFSGRQFSNSRSEMNVSTLELGDSALYLCASSLFAGGGVGELFFGEGSRLTVL.

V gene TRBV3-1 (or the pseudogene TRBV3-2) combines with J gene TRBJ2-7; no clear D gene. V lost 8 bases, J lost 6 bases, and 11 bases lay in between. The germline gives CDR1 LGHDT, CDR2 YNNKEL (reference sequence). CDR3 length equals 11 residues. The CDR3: CASHASGEQYF. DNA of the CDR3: TGTGCCAGCCACGCGTCCGGCGAGCAGTACTTC.

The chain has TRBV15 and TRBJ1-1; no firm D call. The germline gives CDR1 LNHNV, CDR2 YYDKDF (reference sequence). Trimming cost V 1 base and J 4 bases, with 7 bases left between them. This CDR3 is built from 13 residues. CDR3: CATSRASGTEAFF. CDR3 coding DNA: TGTGCCACCAGCAGAGCGTCAGGCACTGAAGCTTTCTTT.

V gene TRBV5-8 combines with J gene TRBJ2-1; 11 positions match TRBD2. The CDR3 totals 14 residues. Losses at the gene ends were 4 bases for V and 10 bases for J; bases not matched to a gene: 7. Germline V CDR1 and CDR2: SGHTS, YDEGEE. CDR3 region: CASSRTSGSYEQFF. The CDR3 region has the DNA TGTGCCAGCAGCCGAACTAGCGGGAGTTACGAGCAGTTCTTC.

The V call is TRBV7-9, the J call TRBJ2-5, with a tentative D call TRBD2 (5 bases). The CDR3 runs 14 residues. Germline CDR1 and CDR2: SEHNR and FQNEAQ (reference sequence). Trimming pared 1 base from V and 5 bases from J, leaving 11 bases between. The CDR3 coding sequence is TGTGCCAGCAGCTTAGGGGTGGGCGGGGAGACCCAGTACTTC. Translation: CASSLGVGGETQYF.

Here the CDR3 DNA reads TGTGCCACCAGTGCTACTGCCGGGACAGGGAATCAGCCCCAGCATTTT. Residues: CATSATAGTGNQPQHF. J is TRBJ1-5 and V is TRBV24-1; 9 bases are shared with TRBD1. This CDR3 contains 16 residues. The germline gives CDR1 KGHDR, CDR2 SFDVKD. Trimming cost V 5 bases and J 4 bases; bases outside gene matches: 8.

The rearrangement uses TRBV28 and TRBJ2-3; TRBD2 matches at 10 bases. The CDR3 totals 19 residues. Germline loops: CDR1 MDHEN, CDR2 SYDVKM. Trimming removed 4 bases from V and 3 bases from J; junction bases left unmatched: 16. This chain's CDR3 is CASSSPGTSVSIGTDTQYF. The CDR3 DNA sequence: TGTGCCAGCAGTTCACCCGGGACTAGCGTCTCCATCGGAACAGATACGCAGTATTTT. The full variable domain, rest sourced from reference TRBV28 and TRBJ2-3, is DVKVTQSSRYLVKRTGEKVFLECVQDMDHENMFWYRQDPGLGLRLIYFSYDVKMKEKGDIPEGYSVSREKKERFSLILESASTNQTSMYLCASSSPGTSVSIGTDTQYFGPGTRLTVL.

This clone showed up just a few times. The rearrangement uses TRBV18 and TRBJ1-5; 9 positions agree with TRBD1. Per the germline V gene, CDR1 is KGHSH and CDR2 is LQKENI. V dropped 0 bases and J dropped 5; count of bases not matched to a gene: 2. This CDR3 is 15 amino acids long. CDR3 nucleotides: TGTGCCAGCTCACCACCGGGACAGGGCGATCAGCCCCAGCATTTT. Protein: CASSPPGQGDQPQHF.

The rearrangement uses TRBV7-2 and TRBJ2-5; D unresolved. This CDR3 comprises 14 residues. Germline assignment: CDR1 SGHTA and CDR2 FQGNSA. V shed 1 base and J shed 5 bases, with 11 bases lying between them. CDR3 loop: CASSLGGSLETQYF. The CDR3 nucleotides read TGTGCCAGCAGCTTAGGAGGCAGCCTGGAGACCCAGTACTTC.

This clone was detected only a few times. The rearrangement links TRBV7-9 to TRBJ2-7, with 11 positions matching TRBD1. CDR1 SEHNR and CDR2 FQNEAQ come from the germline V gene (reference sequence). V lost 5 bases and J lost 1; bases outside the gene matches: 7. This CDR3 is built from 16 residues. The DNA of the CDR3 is TGTGCCAGCAGCCTAGGACAGGGGGCGAGATCCTACGAGCAGTACTTC. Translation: CASSLGQGARSYEQYF.

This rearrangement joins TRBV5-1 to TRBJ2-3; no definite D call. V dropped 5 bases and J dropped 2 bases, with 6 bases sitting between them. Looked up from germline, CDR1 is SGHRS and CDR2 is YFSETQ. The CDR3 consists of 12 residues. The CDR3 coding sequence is TGCGCCAGCAGAGAGGCCACAGATACGCAGTATTTT. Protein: CASREATDTQYF.

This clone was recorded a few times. CDR3 nucleotide sequence: TGTGCCAGCATTCTGAGGAACACTGAAGCTTTCTTT. The encoded protein is CASILRNTEAFF. The J gene is TRBJ1-1, the V gene TRBV6-5, with D unresolved. The CDR3 length is 12 residues. Germline CDR1 is MNHEY and CDR2 is SVGAGI. The V end lost 7 bases, the J end lost 1 base, and 7 bases lay between the germline ends.

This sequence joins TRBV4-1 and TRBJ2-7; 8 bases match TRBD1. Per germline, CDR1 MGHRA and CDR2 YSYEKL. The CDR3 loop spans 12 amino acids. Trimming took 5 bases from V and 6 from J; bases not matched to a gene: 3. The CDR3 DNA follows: TGCGCCAGCAGCACGACAGGGGCCGAGCAGTACTTC. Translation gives CASSTTGAEQYF.

CDR3 amino acids: CASSLSFDEKLFF. In nucleotides, the CDR3 is TGTGCCAGCAGTTTATCATTTGATGAAAAACTGTTTTTT. The V and J genes are TRBV12-3 or TRBV12-4 and TRBJ1-4; D uncertain. The CDR3 consists of 13 residues. The germline V and J ends were trimmed by 2 bases and 6 bases, with 7 bases remaining between them.

CDR3 nucleotide sequence: TGTGCCAGCTCACCAGGACAGGGGGCAGCCGAGCAGTACTTC. It encodes CASSPGQGAAEQYF. The V gene is TRBV18, the J gene TRBJ2-7, with TRBD1 identical over 11 bases. In germline, CDR1 is KGHSH, CDR2 LQKENI. The CDR3 is 14 amino acids. J was trimmed by 6 bases and V by 2 bases; bases with no gene match: 3.

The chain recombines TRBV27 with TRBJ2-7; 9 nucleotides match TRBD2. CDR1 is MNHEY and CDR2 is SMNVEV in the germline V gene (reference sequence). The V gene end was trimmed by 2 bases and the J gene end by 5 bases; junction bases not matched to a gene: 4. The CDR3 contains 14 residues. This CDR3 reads CASSLAPSGDEQYF. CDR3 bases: TGTGCCAGCAGTTTAGCCCCTAGCGGGGACGAGCAGTACTTC.

CDR3: CASSPGHLFPYGYTF. As DNA, the CDR3 is TGTGCCAGCTCTCCGGGACACCTATTTCCCTATGGCTACACCTTC. This chain joins TRBV18 and TRBJ1-2; D might be TRBD1 (6 bases). The germline CDR1 and CDR2 sequences are KGHSH and LQKENI. V was cut by 6 bases and J by 4 bases, with 18 bases left in between. CDR3 length: 15 residues.